The clone carrying this T cell receptor beta chain showed up many times. The target antigen is unknown. Trimming took off 7 bases at V and 12 bases at J, with 25 bases between the two ends. The CDR3 consists of 15 residues. This specimen comes from a study of CD8 T cells in ankylosing spondylitis. The study's findings and limits: Seven to nine highly homologous variants formed a TCR beta motif that appeared characteristic of ankylosing spondylitis blood. Disease-linked clones had a CD8+ phenotype and relatively low frequency in peripheral blood.

Each CDR3 protein gets one entry after TCRdb re-called the 5' RACE reads with MiXCR. Of a few hundred thousand distinct CDR3 sequences listed, around 16% are singletons. The origin of this receptor is a male donor with ankylosing spondylitis. Material: blood, either unsorted or a sorted T cell fraction (not recorded which). The rearrangement uses TRBV12-3 or TRBV12-4 and TRBJ2-1, with D possibly TRBD2 on 7 matching bases. CDR3 DNA: TGTGCCAGCACCCTCAGCGGGACTCCCGGGGGCGTGCAGTTCTTC. This translates into CASTLSGTPGGVQFF.